The 4 T cell receptor beta chains presented below share a single source sample, sequenced in a study of beta chain features in type 1 diabetes. Reverse transcription of all isolated RNA meant that expressed TCRB transcripts were sequenced. TCRdb's copy holds only in-frame clones and misses some; the assay was immunoSEQ multiplex PCR. This sample has some 150,000 clones, with over 8% found just once. The material sequenced was central memory CD4+ T cells from blood. The receptors come from a woman between 40 and 55 years old in good health.

This clone was seen a few times. The rearrangement uses TRBV5-4 and TRBJ1-6; 7 nucleotides align to TRBD1. CDR3 length equals 13 residues. Unmatched junction bases numbered 2, after V lost 0 bases and J lost 11 bases. Germline V gene lookup returns CDR1 SGHNT and CDR2 YYREEE (reference sequence). The DNA of the CDR3 is TGTGCCAGCAGCTTGGACAGGGGACCACCCCTCCACTTT. This codes for CASSLDRGPPLHF. Full variable domain (remainder filled in from reference TRBV5-4 and TRBJ1-6): ETGVTQSPTHLIKTRGQQVTLRCSSQSGHNTVSWYQQALGQGPQFIFQYYREEENGRGNFPPRFSGLQFPNYSSELNVNALELDDSALYLCASSLDRGPPLHFGNGTRLTVT.

This chain uses TRBV19 with TRBJ2-2, with D perhaps TRBD1 (6 bases). Germline-derived CDR1 and CDR2 are LNHDA and SQIVND (reference sequence). Deletions cut 3 bases from V and 0 bases from J, with 14 bases between. This CDR3 contains 17 residues. The CDR3 nucleotides are TGTGCCAGTAGTATCCAATCCAGGGGAACGAACACCGGGGAGCTGTTTTTT. This encodes CASSIQSRGTNTGELFF.

This chain links TRBV27 with TRBJ1-2; D gene uncertain. Trimming took 7 bases from V and 8 from J, leaving 23 bases between them. Germline CDR1 MNHEY, CDR2 SMNVEV (reference sequence). CDR3 length equals 15 residues. In DNA, the CDR3 is TGTGCCAGCACGGACCTAACCGGGGTTTATCGGGGCTACACCTTC. Protein: CASTDLTGVYRGYTF.

This clone was recorded a few times. The chain links TRBV21-1 to TRBJ2-1; the DNA was not used to check the table's D call, TRBD1. TRBV21-1 is reported as a pseudogene. The CDR3 covers 14 residues. The CDR3 sequence is CASLRQGPGGEQFF. As DNA, the CDR3 is TGTGCCAGCCTCAGACAGGGCCCCGGGGGTGAGCAGTTCTTC.